These T cell receptor beta chains were read from a single sample in a study of blood T cells in healthy people across ages. MiXCR, run by TCRdb on the 5' RACE reads, gives a single entry per CDR3 protein. The data show 1.8 million or so distinct CDR3 sequences, with approximately 40% seen just once and under 30% held by the top ten. What was sequenced was blood. The receptors derive from a human donor in good health. Both conserved end residues are part of each CDR3. The D gene is left open where the match is weak. Clone size, where shown, is once, few, many, or a class for clones that have expanded.

J gene	clone size	D gene	V gene	CDR3 DNA	CDR3 protein
TRBJ2-5	NA	NA	TRBV27	TGTGCCAGCAGTTTATCTGGGGTGGCGGAGACCCAGTACTTC	CASSLSGVAETQYF
TRBJ2-3	NA	TRBD1	TRBV28	TGTGCCAGCAGCCTCGAGGGGGCGCAATTCACAGATACGCAGTATTTT	CASSLEGAQFTDTQYF
TRBJ2-7	NA	NA	TRBV20-1	TGCAGTGCAAAGAAGGGGGGGTTATACGACTACGAGCAGTACTTC	CSAKKGGLYDYEQYF
TRBJ1-2	NA	NA	TRBV27	TGTGCCAGCAGTTTCATCAGGGACGTCTGGCCTAACTATGGCTACACCTTC	CASSFIRDVWPNYGYTF
TRBJ2-5	NA	NA	TRBV4-3	TGCGCCAGCAGCCACTCCTTCGGATCCCCTTATGAGCAGTACTTC	CASSHSFGSPYEQYF
TRBJ2-3	NA	NA	TRBV5-1	TGCGCCAGCAGCTTGACAGACAGGCCCACGAATACGCAGTATTTT	CASSLTDRPTNTQYF
TRBJ1-6	NA	NA	TRBV7-9	TGTGCCAGCATCGGGACTGACCTCTATAATTCACCCCTCCACTTT	CASIGTDLYNSPLHF
TRBJ2-5	NA	NA	TRBV4-3	TGCGCCAGCAGCCAAGATAGAGAGACAGGAGAGACCCAGTACTTC	CASSQDRETGETQYF
TRBJ1-4	many	NA	TRBV7-9	TGTGCCAGCAGCTTTCGCCAAAATGAAAAACTGTTTTTT	CASSFRQNEKLFF
TRBJ1-4	NA	TRBD1	TRBV27	TGTGCCAGCAGTTTATCACCCGGGACAGGGCTGATGGCAACTAATGAAAAACTGTTTTTT	CASSLSPGTGLMATNEKLFF
TRBJ2-1	NA	TRBD2	TRBV12-3/TRBV12-4	TGTGCCAGCAGTTCCGTAGCGGGGGGGCCGGTGAATGAGCAGTTCTTC	CASSSVAGGPVNEQFF
TRBJ2-3	NA	NA	TRBV7-2	TGTGCCAGCAGCTTAGGACTAACAGCAGATACGCAGTATTTT	CASSLGLTADTQYF
TRBJ1-4	few	TRBD1	TRBV27	TGTGCCAGCAGCCGGCGACAGGGAGCTAATGAAAAACTGTTTTTT	CASSRRQGANEKLFF
TRBJ2-1	many	NA	TRBV6-1	TGTGCCAGCCAACCTCAGGGTGGGTCCTACAATGAGCAGTTCTTC	CASQPQGGSYNEQFF
TRBJ2-5	many	NA	TRBV29-1	TGCAGCGTTGAGTGGTCCGGGGCGGAGACCCAGTACTTC	CSVEWSGAETQYF
TRBJ1-2	NA	TRBD1	TRBV20-1	TGCAGTGCTAGAGACCCAGGGGGCGCATATGGCTACACCTTC	CSARDPGGAYGYTF
TRBJ2-3	few	NA	TRBV20-1	TGCAGTGCTAGAGATTTGGGTCCGGATACGCAGTATTTT	CSARDLGPDTQYF
TRBJ2-4	NA	NA	TRBV29-1	TGCAGCGTCGAGGAGGGGAACGGGCAGTACTTC	CSVEEGNGQYF
TRBJ1-1	NA	NA	TRBV20-1	TGCAGTGCGCAGAAGACAGGGAACACTGAAGCTTTCTTT	CSAQKTGNTEAFF
TRBJ2-7	NA	TRBD1	TRBV29-1	TGCAGCGTTATGACAGGGGTGTCCTACGAGCAGTACTTC	CSVMTGVSYEQYF
TRBJ2-2	NA	NA	TRBV6-5	TGTGCCAGCAGTTACGACGGGTTTGAGCTGTTTTTT	CASSYDGFELFF
TRBJ1-1	few	TRBD1	TRBV15	TGTGCCACCCCGAATCCGGGACAGGGCGCTTTCTTT	CATPNPGQGAFF
TRBJ1-2	NA	NA	TRBV7-8	TGTGCCAGCAGCTTAAAGAGGGAAGCTAACTATGGCTACACCTTC	CASSLKREANYGYTF
TRBJ2-2	few	TRBD2	TRBV7-2	TGTGCCAGCAGCTTAGTTGCGGGAGGGACCGGGGAGCTGTTTTTT	CASSLVAGGTGELFF
TRBJ1-5	NA	NA	TRBV28	TGTGCCAGCAGTCCGACTTGGGGTCAGCCCCAGCATTTT	CASSPTWGQPQHF
TRBJ2-7	few	NA	TRBV6-2/TRBV6-3	TGTGCCAGCAGACACCCGACCGACAGAGCCTACGAGCAGTACTTC	CASRHPTDRAYEQYF
TRBJ1-1	NA	NA	TRBV7-2	TGTGCCAGCAACCTCGGAAGAAACACTGAAGCTTTCTTT	CASNLGRNTEAFF
TRBJ2-1	few	NA	TRBV5-1	TGCGCCAGCAGCTTCCAGGGACGCGCCAATGAGCAGTTCTTC	CASSFQGRANEQFF
TRBJ2-2	NA	NA	TRBV7-7	TGTGCTAGCAGCCCATCTCATACAGGAATAACCGGGGAGCTGTTTTTT	CASSPSHTGITGELFF
TRBJ2-6	NA	NA	TRBV5-1	TGCGCCAGCAGCTTGGGGACCCCCCAAACCAACGTCCTGACTTTC	CASSLGTPQTNVLTF
TRBJ1-1	NA	NA	TRBV20-1	TGCAGTGCAGAGGTAGGGGGGGCGCGGACTGAAGCTTTCTTT	CSAEVGGARTEAFF
TRBJ1-2	few	NA	TRBV10-3	TGTGCCATCCAAAAGGCAGGGTCCCTTCTCTATGGCTACACCTTC	CAIQKAGSLLYGYTF
TRBJ2-6	NA	TRBD1	TRBV7-9	TGTGCCAGCAGCCCGACCCCGGGACAGGGGAGAAGCTCTGGGGCCAACGTCCTGACTTTC	CASSPTPGQGRSSGANVLTF
TRBJ1-1	few	NA	TRBV4-2	TGTGCCAGCAGCCAAGATTTGACAGTGAGGACTGAAGCTTTCTTT	CASSQDLTVRTEAFF
TRBJ2-6	NA	TRBD1	TRBV3-1	TGTGCCAGCAGCCCGTTCAGTATAGGGGGCGTACTCCCTGGGGCCAACGTCCTGACTTTC	CASSPFSIGGVLPGANVLTF
TRBJ1-1	NA	TRBD1	TRBV12-3/TRBV12-4	TGTGCCAGCAGTTTCCAGCATACAGGGGGATGGAGGGCTTTCTTT	CASSFQHTGGWRAFF
TRBJ2-4	NA	TRBD1	TRBV7-9	TGTGCCAGCAGCTTAAGGGACAGGGACTACAATGAGCAGTACTTC	CASSLRDRDYNEQYF
TRBJ1-6	few	NA	TRBV7-9	TGTGCCAGCAGCGCACTACAAAATTCACCCCTCCACTTT	CASSALQNSPLHF
TRBJ1-2	NA	NA	TRBV7-8	TGTGCCAGCAGCGTAGACGAAACCTATGGCTACACCTTC	CASSVDETYGYTF
TRBJ2-1	NA	NA	TRBV6-5	TGTGCCAGCACCGATAGGGGCCGGGGTGAGCAGTTCTTC	CASTDRGRGEQFF
TRBJ1-1	NA	TRBD1	TRBV9	TGTGCCAGCAGCGCCTTAGCTCAGGGGGCGAGATTGGACACTGAAGCTTTCTTT	CASSALAQGARLDTEAFF
TRBJ1-1	many	NA	TRBV2	TGTGCCAGCAACCTCATGGGGGGACGGTCAAACACTGAAGCTTTCTTT	CASNLMGGRSNTEAFF
TRBJ1-1	NA	NA	TRBV3-1	TGTGCCAGCAGCCAAGCGGATGTGGGGGACACTGAAGCTTTCTTT	CASSQADVGDTEAFF
TRBJ1-4	few	NA	TRBV28	TGTGCCAGCAGTTCCTCACGGCAGCCAACTAATGAAAAACTGTTTTTT	CASSSSRQPTNEKLFF
TRBJ2-1	few	TRBD1	TRBV14	TGTGCCAGCAGCCAAGATTATCGCAGGGGGCCGACCTACAATGAGCAGTTCTTC	CASSQDYRRGPTYNEQFF
TRBJ2-1	NA	NA	TRBV5-1	TGCGCCAGCAGCTTGGGGGTCAGAGCCCTTTACAATGAGCAGTTCTTC	CASSLGVRALYNEQFF
TRBJ2-1	NA	NA	TRBV4-2	TGTGCCAGCAGCCAAGATCCAGACGGTGAGCAGTTCTTC	CASSQDPDGEQFF
TRBJ1-5	many	NA	TRBV3-1	TGTGCCAGCAGCCAGGTCGGCAATCAGCCCCAGCATTTT	CASSQVGNQPQHF
TRBJ1-2	NA	NA	TRBV29-1	TGCAGCGTTGAAGTCAGCTATGGCTACACCTTC	CSVEVSYGYTF
TRBJ2-5	NA	TRBD1	TRBV28	TGTGCCAGCAGTTTACGTGTACAGGGGGTCCTAGAGACCCAGTACTTC	CASSLRVQGVLETQYF
TRBJ2-1	few	TRBD2	TRBV20-1	TGCAGTGCTATGGGACTAGCGGGGGGGCTCTCCTACAATGAGCAGTTCTTC	CSAMGLAGGLSYNEQFF